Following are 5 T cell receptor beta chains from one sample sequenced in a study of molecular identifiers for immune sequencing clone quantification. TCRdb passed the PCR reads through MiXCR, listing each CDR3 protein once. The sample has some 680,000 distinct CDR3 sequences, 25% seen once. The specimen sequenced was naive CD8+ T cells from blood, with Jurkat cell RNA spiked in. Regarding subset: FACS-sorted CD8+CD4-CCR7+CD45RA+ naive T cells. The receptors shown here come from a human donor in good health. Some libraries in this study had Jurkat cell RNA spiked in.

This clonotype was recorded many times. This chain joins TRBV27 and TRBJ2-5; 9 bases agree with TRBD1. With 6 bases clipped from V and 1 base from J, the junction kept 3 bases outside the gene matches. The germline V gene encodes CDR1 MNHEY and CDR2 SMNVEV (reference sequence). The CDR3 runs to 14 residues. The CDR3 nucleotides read TGTGCCAGCAGGGGACAGGGCTCCCAAGAGACCCAGTACTTC. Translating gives CASRGQGSQETQYF.

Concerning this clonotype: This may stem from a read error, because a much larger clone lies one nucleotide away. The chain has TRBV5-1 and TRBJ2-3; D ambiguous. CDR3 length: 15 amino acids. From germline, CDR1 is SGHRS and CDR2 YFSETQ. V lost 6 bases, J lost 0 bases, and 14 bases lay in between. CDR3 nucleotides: TGCGCCAGCAACTCGTCGCAGACTAGCACAGATACGCAGTATTTT. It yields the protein CASNSSQTSTDTQYF.

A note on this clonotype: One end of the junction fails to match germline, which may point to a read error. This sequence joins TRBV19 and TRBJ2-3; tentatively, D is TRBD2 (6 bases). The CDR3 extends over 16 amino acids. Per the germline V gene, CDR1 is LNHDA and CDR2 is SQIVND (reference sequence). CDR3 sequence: CASSIGVAELTDTQYF. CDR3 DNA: TGTGCCAGTAGTATTGGGGTAGCGGAACTCACAGATACACAGTATTTT.

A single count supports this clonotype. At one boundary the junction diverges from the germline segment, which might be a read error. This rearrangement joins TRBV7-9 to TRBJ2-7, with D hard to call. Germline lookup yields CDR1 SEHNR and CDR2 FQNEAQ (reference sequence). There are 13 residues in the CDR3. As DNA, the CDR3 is TGTGCCAGCAGCCCACCAAGAACCTACGGGCAGTACTTC. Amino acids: CASSPPRTYGQYF.

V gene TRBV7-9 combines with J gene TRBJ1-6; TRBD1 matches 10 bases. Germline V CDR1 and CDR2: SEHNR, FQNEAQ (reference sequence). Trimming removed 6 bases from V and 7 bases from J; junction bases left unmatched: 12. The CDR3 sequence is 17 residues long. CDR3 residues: CASRTLDRGPNNSPLHF. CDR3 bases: TGTGCCAGCAGAACACTTGACAGGGGGCCGAACAATTCACCCCTCCACTTT.